This TCR beta chain is drawn from a study of blood T cells in healthy people across ages. Study-wide points: Getting older went along with TCR beta diversity per million T cells dropping roughly linearly. Donor CMV infection status was unknown, possibly confounding age-related changes in expanded clonotypes.

Through a sample-barcoded 5' primer and a J-beta primer mix, a second PCR was run for roughly 6 to 11 cycles. With 12 random nucleotides, a template-switch adaptor tagged each individual cDNA molecule. From the 5' RACE reads, TCRdb called clonotypes with MiXCR, one entry per CDR3 protein. The table has 590,000 or so distinct CDR3 sequences, 25% to 35% seen once. This clonotype came up many times. The target antigen is unknown. CDR3 size: 17 residues. Germline CDR1 and CDR2: MNHEY and SVGEGT. V shed 2 bases and J 2 bases; nucleotides not matched to a gene: 8. V and J are TRBV6-2 or TRBV6-3 and TRBJ1-5; 8 positions match TRBD1. The clonotype originates from a woman aged 80 or over in good health. Sequencing used blood. CDR3 DNA: TGTGCCAGCAGTTACCGAAGCCCGGGACAGGGCAATCAGCCCCAGCATTTT. It specifies CASSYRSPGQGNQPQHF.